Listed below are T cell receptor beta chains from one sample, sequenced in a study of cytomegalovirus exposure and HLA in healthy donors. Assay used: immunoSEQ multiplex PCR; TCRdb lists only in-frame clones, some missing. Of 81,000 or so clones listed, approximately 65% are singletons. The sample consisted of PBMCs. The receptors come from a woman in her thirties in good health and CMV-seropositive. Both conserved end residues are part of each CDR3. D genes are given only for firm matches. Rows may omit the clone size; those that give it use once, few, many or a size class.

CDR3 DNA,CDR3 protein,J gene,V gene,clone size,D gene
TGTGCCAGCAGTTCAGGATTCATCACAGATACGCAGTATTTT,CASSSGFITDTQYF,TRBJ2-3,TRBV6-1,-,-
TGTGCCAGCAGTTACGGGGGGACCGGGGAGCTGTTTTTT,CASSYGGTGELFF,TRBJ2-2,TRBV6-5,-,-
TGTGCCAGCAGCGTAGGGTCGGGGGGCCCCACCGGGGAGCTGTTTTTT,CASSVGSGGPTGELFF,TRBJ2-2,TRBV9,-,-
TGTGCCAGTAGTATAGAGGGGGGTTCTGGGGCCAACGTCCTGACTTTC,CASSIEGGSGANVLTF,TRBJ2-6,TRBV19,-,-
TGTGCCAGCAGGGTTAGGGGAACTGAAGCTTTCTTT,CASRVRGTEAFF,TRBJ1-1,TRBV28,-,-
TGTGTCTATGACGTGGAGCGGGGGGGAGCCTACAATGAGCAGTTCTTC,CVYDVERGGAYNEQFF,TRBJ2-1,TRBV6-4,-,TRBD2
TGTGCCAGCAGCTCGGACAGGGCTAGGAATGAAAAACTGTTTTTT,CASSSDRARNEKLFF,TRBJ1-4,TRBV7-9,-,TRBD1
TGTGCCAGCAGTTTTAACCAGGCCAATTCACCCCTCCACTTT,CASSFNQANSPLHF,TRBJ1-6,TRBV27,-,-
TGTGCCAGCAACCTCCAACAGGGGGCGGGAGAGACCCAGTACTTC,CASNLQQGAGETQYF,TRBJ2-5,TRBV7-2,-,TRBD1
TGTGCCAGTAGTATCAGAGGGGGCGACGGGGAGCTGTTTTTT,CASSIRGGDGELFF,TRBJ2-2,TRBV19,once,TRBD1
TGTGCCAGCAGTTATTCATTACAGGGTACAGGTGAAAAACTGTTTTTT,CASSYSLQGTGEKLFF,TRBJ1-4,TRBV6-5,-,-
TGTGCCTGGAGTGTGGGGCCTCGAGGATCACCCCTCCACTTT,CAWSVGPRGSPLHF,TRBJ1-6,TRBV30,-,-
TGTGCCAGCTCACTCCACGGTCCTCAGGGGGGAATCTATAATTCACCCCTCCACTTT,CASSLHGPQGGIYNSPLHF,TRBJ1-6,TRBV18,-,TRBD1
TGTGCCAGCAGCCTCGGCGGGACAGGGGTCTCCTCGTATGGCTACACCTTC,CASSLGGTGVSSYGYTF,TRBJ1-2,TRBV2,few,TRBD1
TGTGCCAGCAGCCCCGTTTTTACTAGCGGGGGTACCTACGAGCAGTACTTC,CASSPVFTSGGTYEQYF,TRBJ2-7,TRBV7-2,few,TRBD2
TGCAGCGTGAGGACAGGGGACGTTGGAGAGCAGTACTTC,CSVRTGDVGEQYF,TRBJ2-7,TRBV29-1,-,TRBD1
TGCGCCAGCAGCTTGGCGGGGGGCTGGGTGCAGTTCTTC,CASSLAGGWVQFF,TRBJ2-1,TRBV5-1,few,-
TGTGCCAGCAGCTTCGGGAGCATTCCTGAAGCTTTCTTT,CASSFGSIPEAFF,TRBJ1-1,TRBV7-2,-,-
TGCGCCAGCAGTGATTCGGGGTATGGCTACACCTTC,CASSDSGYGYTF,TRBJ1-2,TRBV10-1,-,-
TGTGCCAGCAGCTTAGGTGACAGGGCGGCAGATACGCAGTATTTT,CASSLGDRAADTQYF,TRBJ2-3,TRBV13,-,TRBD1
TGTGCCAGCAGTTACTCGGCGGGACTAAACACTGAAGCTTTCTTT,CASSYSAGLNTEAFF,TRBJ1-1,TRBV6-5,-,-
TGTGCCAGCAGTTTATCAGGGGGCGGCAACACCGGGGAGCTGTTTTTT,CASSLSGGGNTGELFF,TRBJ2-2,TRBV6-5,-,TRBD1
TGTGCCTCCACGACTAGCGGGAGCTCCTACAATGAGCAGTTCTTC,CASTTSGSSYNEQFF,TRBJ2-1,TRBV30,-,TRBD2
TGCAGCGTTGTGAGGGGGATTAATGAAAAACTGTTTTTT,CSVVRGINEKLFF,TRBJ1-4,TRBV29-1,-,-
TGTGCCAGCAGCAGGACAGGCAGGAAGGAAAAACTGTTTTTT,CASSRTGRKEKLFF,TRBJ1-4,TRBV6-5,-,TRBD1
TGTGCCATCAGTGAGTCGCGCCTACGGTACGAGCAGTACTTC,CAISESRLRYEQYF,TRBJ2-7,TRBV10-3,-,-
TGTGCCAGCTTCCTCTCTCGGGGGTCCTACAATGAGCAGTTCTTC,CASFLSRGSYNEQFF,TRBJ2-1,TRBV18,-,-
TGTGCCAGCTCACCAGGACAGGCTAGCTCCTACGAGCAGTACTTC,CASSPGQASSYEQYF,TRBJ2-7,TRBV18,-,TRBD1
TGTGCCAGCAGCCCAACGAGCGGGGGGAACTACAATGAGCAGTTCTTC,CASSPTSGGNYNEQFF,TRBJ2-1,TRBV7-9,-,TRBD2
TGTGCCAGTAATCGCGCGGGACAGGGTAATCAGCCCCAGCATTTT,CASNRAGQGNQPQHF,TRBJ1-5,TRBV19,-,TRBD1
TGTGCCAGCAGTTCCCTACAACCGACAGGGAAGGACTATGGCTACACCTTC,CASSSLQPTGKDYGYTF,TRBJ1-2,TRBV27,-,TRBD1
TGTGCCAGCTCAGGACAGGGATCCACAGATACGCAGTATTTT,CASSGQGSTDTQYF,TRBJ2-3,TRBV18,-,TRBD1
TGTGCCAGCTCACCTGGGACTAGCGGGGGAACAGATACGCAGTATTTT,CASSPGTSGGTDTQYF,TRBJ2-3,TRBV18,-,TRBD2
TGTGCCAGTAGTGAGACAGGGGAACGAGGCGGCTACACCTTC,CASSETGERGGYTF,TRBJ1-2,TRBV19,-,TRBD1
TGTGCCAGCAGCGCGAACTGGGGGACAGGGGCCTACAATGAGCAGTTCTTC,CASSANWGTGAYNEQFF,TRBJ2-1,TRBV9,-,TRBD1
TGTGCCACCAGCAGAAATCCGGGACAGTCGGCAACTAATGAAAAACTGTTTTTT,CATSRNPGQSATNEKLFF,TRBJ1-4,TRBV15,-,TRBD1